What follows describes a single TCR beta chain. Its matching antigen is unknown. The data were obtained in a study of pediatric ulcerative colitis. The study's findings and limits: A couple of rectal clonotypes were found only in ulcerative colitis patients, all of them.

Each sample received Survey-level depth of up to 500,000 reads. Only in-frame clones appear in the TCRdb table, and some are missing; sequencing was by immunoSEQ multiplex PCR. The sample includes fewer than 20,000 clones, 80% of them seen just once. The rectum was sampled with one to two pinch biopsies at colonoscopy. Trimming removed 0 bases at V and 4 bases at J, with 9 bases between. Germline V gene sequence: CDR1 MNHEY, CDR2 SMNVEV (reference sequence). This CDR3 has 14 residues. The sample taken for sequencing was gut tissue. The rearrangement uses TRBV27 and TRBJ1-2; D not resolved. This sequence was found in a boy between 10 and 17 years old who was a control in a study of pediatric ulcerative colitis. The CDR3 nucleotides read TGTGCCAGCAGTTTATCGAGAGGGCCCTATGGCTACACCTTC. This gives the protein CASSLSRGPYGYTF.